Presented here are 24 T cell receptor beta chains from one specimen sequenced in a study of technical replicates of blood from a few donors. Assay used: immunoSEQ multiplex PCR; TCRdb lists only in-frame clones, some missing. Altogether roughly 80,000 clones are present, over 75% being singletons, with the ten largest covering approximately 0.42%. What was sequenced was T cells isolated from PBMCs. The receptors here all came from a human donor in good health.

In DNA form, the CDR3 reads TGTGCCAGCAGCTTTTGGGGACAGGGGGTGTTGAACACTGAAGCTTTCTTT. Its translation is CASSFWGQGVLNTEAFF. The chain has TRBV7-3 and TRBJ1-1, with 11 bases identical to TRBD1. V dropped 3 bases and J dropped 0; count of bases not matched to a gene: 6. This CDR3 is 17 amino acids long. CDR1 is SGHTA, CDR2 FQGTGA, per germline.

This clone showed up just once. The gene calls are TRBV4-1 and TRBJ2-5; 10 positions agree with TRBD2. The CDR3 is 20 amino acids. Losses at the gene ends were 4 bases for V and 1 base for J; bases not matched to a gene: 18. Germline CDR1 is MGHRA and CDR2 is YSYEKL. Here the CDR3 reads CASSPSGRASRDAFQETQYF. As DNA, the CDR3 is TGCGCCAGCAGCCCCAGCGGGAGGGCCTCGAGGGATGCCTTCCAAGAGACCCAGTACTTC.

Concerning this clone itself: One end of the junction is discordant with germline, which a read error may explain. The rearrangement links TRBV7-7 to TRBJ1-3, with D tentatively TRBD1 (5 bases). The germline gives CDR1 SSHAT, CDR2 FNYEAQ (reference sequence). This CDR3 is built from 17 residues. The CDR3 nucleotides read TGTGCTAGCAGCTTAGAACCAACAGGATTCTCTGGAAACACCATATATTTT. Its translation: CASSLEPTGFSGNTIYF.

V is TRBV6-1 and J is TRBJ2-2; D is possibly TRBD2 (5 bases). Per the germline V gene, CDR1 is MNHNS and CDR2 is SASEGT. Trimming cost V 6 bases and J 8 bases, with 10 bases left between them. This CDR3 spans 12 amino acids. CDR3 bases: TGTGCCAGCAGCGGAGGTGCGGGGGAGCTGTTTTTT. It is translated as CASSGGAGELFF.

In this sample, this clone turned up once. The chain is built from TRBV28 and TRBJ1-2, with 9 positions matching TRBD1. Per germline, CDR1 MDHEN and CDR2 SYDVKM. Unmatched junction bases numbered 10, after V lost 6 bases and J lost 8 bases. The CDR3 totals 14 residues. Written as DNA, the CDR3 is TGTGCCAGCAGGATACCACAGGGGGCGCGGGGCTACACCTTC. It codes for CASRIPQGARGYTF.

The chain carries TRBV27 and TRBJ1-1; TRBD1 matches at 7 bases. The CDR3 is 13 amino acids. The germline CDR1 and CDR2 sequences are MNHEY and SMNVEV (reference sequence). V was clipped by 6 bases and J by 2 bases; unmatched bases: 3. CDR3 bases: TGTGCCAGCAGGCAGGGGGGTAACACTGAAGCTTTCTTT. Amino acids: CASRQGGNTEAFF.

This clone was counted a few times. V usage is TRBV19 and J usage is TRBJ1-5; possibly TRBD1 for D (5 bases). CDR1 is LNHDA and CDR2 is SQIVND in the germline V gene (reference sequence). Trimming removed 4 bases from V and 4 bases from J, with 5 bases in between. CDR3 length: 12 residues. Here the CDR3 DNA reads TGTGCCAGTAGTACAGGGAATCAGCCCCAGCATTTT. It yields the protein CASSTGNQPQHF.

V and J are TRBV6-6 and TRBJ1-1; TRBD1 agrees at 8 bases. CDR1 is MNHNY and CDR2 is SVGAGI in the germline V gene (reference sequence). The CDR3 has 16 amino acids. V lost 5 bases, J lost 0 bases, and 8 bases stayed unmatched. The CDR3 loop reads CASSKDRGSMNTEAFF. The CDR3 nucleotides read TGTGCCAGCAGTAAAGACAGGGGCTCGATGAACACTGAAGCTTTCTTT.

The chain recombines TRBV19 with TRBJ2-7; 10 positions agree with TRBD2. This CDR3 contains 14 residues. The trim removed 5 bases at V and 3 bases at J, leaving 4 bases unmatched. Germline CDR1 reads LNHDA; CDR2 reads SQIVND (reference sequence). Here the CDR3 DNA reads TGTGCCAGTAGTCCCATAGCGGGAGGCTACGAGCAGTACTTC. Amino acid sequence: CASSPIAGGYEQYF. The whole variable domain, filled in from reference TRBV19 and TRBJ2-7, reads DGGITQSPKYLFRKEGQNVTLSCEQNLNHDAMYWYRQDPGQGLRLIYYSQIVNDFQKGDIAEGYSVSREKKESFPLTVTSAQKNPTAFYLCASSPIAGGYEQYFGPGTRLTVT.

CDR3 in DNA: TGTGCCAGCAGTTACTCGGACAGGGGTAGCACTGAAGCTTTCTTT. It yields the protein CASSYSDRGSTEAFF. V is TRBV6-5 and J is TRBJ1-1, with 9 bases matching TRBD1. The CDR3 has 15 residues. Germline CDR1 reads MNHEY; CDR2 reads SVGAGI. V shed 0 bases and J 4 bases; nucleotides not matched to a gene: 3.

The CDR3 sequence: CASSYRDSNEQAFF. Written as DNA, the CDR3 is TGTGCCAGCAGTTACCGGGACAGCAATGAACAAGCTTTCTTT. This chain connects TRBV6-5 to TRBJ1-1; the match to TRBD1 covers 7 bases. The trim removed 2 bases at V and 9 bases at J, leaving 9 bases unmatched. The CDR3 sequence is 14 residues long. Germline CDR1 reads MNHEY; CDR2 reads SVGAGI.

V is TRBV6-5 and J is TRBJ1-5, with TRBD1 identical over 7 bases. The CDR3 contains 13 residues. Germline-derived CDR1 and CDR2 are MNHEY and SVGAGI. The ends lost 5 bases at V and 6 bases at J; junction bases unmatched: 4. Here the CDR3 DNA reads TGTGCCAGCAGTCTTACAGGGGTTCAGCCCCAGCATTTT. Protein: CASSLTGVQPQHF.

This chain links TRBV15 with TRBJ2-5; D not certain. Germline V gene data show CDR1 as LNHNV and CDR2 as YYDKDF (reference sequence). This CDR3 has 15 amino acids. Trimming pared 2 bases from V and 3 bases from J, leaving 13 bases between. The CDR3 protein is CATSRYSDWEETQYF. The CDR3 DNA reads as TGTGCCACCAGCAGATATTCTGACTGGGAAGAGACCCAGTACTTC.

CDR3 DNA sequence: TGTGCCAGCAGCTTAGGGGGAGTAGGGCAGCCCCAGCATTTT. As protein: CASSLGGVGQPQHF. The V call is TRBV7-2, the J call TRBJ1-5; no firm D call. The CDR3 extends over 14 amino acids. CDR1 is SGHTA, CDR2 FQGNSA, per germline. Trimming removed 1 base at V and 7 bases at J, with 11 bases between.

CDR3 nucleotide sequence: TGTGCCAGTAGTATCCAGGGGCGGACTAGCGGGAGTAGTAATGAGCAGTTCTTC. It specifies CASSIQGRTSGSSNEQFF. The genes are TRBV19 and TRBJ2-1, with 13 positions matching TRBD2. V shed 3 bases and J 7 bases; nucleotides not matched to a gene: 12. The CDR3 contains 18 residues. Germline assignment: CDR1 LNHDA and CDR2 SQIVND (reference sequence).

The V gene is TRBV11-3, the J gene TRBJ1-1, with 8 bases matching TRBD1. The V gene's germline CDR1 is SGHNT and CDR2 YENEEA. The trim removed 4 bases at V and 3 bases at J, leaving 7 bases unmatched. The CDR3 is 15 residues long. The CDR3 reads CASSSWTGQDTEAFF. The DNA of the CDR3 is TGTGCCAGCAGCTCGTGGACAGGGCAGGACACTGAAGCTTTCTTT. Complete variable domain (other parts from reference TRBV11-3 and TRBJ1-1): EAGVVQSPRYKIIEKKQPVAFWCNPISGHNTLYWYLQNLGQGPELLIRYENEEAVDDSQLPKDRFSAERLKGVDSTLKIQPAELGDSAVYLCASSSWTGQDTEAFFGQGTRLTVV.

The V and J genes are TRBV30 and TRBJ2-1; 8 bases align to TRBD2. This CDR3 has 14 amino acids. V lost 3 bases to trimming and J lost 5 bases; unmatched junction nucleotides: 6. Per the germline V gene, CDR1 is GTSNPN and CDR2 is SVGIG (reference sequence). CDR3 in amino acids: CAWRGGRPDNEQFF. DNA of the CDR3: TGTGCCTGGAGAGGCGGGAGGCCTGACAATGAGCAGTTCTTC.

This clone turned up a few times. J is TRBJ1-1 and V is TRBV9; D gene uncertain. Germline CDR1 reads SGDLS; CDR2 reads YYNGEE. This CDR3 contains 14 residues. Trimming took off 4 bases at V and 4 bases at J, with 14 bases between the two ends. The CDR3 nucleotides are TGTGCCAGCAGCCCCGAACCGGGAAGCACTGAAGCTTTCTTT. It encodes CASSPEPGSTEAFF. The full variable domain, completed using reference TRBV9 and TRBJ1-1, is DSGVTQTPKHLITATGQRVTLRCSPRSGDLSVYWYQQSLDQGLQFLIQYYNGEERAKGNILERFSAQQFPDLHSELNLSSLELGDSALYFCASSPEPGSTEAFFGQGTRLTVV.

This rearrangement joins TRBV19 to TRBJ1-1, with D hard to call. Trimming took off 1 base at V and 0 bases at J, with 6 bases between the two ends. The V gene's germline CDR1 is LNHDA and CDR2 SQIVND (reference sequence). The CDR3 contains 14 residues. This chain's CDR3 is CASSIGALNTEAFF. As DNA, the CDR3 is TGTGCCAGTAGTATAGGGGCTCTGAACACTGAAGCTTTCTTT.

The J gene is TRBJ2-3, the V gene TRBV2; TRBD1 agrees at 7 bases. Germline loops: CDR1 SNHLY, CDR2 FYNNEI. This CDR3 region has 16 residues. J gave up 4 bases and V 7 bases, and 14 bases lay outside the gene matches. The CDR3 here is CASNLITTGLADTQYF. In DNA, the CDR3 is TGTGCCAGCAATCTGATTACGACAGGGTTGGCAGATACGCAGTATTTT.

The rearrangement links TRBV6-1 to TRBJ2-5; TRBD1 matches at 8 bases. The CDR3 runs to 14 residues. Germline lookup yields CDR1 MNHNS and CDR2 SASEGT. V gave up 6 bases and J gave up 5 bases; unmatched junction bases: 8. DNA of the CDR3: TGTGCCAGCAGCGTTGACAGGGGTAGGGAGACCCAGTACTTC. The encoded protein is CASSVDRGRETQYF.

CDR3 residues: CASARETQYF. The CDR3 DNA follows: TGTGCCAGCGCTAGGGAGACCCAGTACTTC. This chain links TRBV6-1 with TRBJ2-5; unclear D gene. Germline V gives CDR1 MNHNS, CDR2 SASEGT. Trimming stripped 8 bases from V and 5 bases from J, with 6 bases between. This CDR3 region has 10 residues.

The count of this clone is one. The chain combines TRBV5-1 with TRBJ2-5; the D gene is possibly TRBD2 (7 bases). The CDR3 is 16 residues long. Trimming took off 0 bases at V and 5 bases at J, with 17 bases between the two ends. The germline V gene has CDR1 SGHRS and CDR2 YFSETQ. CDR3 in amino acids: CASSLAGGPGQETQYF. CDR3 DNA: TGCGCCAGCAGCTTGGCCGGGGGGCCAGGCCAGGAGACCCAGTACTTC. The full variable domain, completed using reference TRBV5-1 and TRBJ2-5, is KAGVTQTPRYLIKTRGQQVTLSCSPISGHRSVSWYQQTPGQGLQFLFEYFSETQRNKGNFPGRFSGRQFSNSRSEMNVSTLELGDSALYLCASSLAGGPGQETQYFGPGTRLLVL.

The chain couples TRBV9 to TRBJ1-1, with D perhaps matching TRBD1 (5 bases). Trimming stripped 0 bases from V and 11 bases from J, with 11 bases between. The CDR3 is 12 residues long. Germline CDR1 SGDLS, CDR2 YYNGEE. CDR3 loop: CASSVDGGEAFF. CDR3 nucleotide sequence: TGTGCCAGCAGCGTAGATGGGGGGGAGGCTTTCTTT. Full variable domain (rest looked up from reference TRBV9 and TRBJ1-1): DSGVTQTPKHLITATGQRVTLRCSPRSGDLSVYWYQQSLDQGLQFLIQYYNGEERAKGNILERFSAQQFPDLHSELNLSSLELGDSALYFCASSVDGGEAFFGQGTRLTVV.